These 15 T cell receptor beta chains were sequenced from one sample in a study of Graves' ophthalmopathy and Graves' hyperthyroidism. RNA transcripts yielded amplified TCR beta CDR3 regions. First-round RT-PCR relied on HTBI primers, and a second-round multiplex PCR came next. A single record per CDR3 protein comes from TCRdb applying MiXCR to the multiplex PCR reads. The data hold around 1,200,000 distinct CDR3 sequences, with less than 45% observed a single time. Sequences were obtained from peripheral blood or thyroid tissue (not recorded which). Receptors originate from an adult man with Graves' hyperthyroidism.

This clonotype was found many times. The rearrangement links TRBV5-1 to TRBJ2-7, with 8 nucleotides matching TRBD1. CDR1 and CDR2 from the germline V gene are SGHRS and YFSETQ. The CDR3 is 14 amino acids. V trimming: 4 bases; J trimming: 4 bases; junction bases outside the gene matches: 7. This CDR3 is CASSNDRGSYEQYF. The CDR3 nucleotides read TGCGCCAGCAGCAACGACAGGGGATCGTACGAGCAGTACTTC.

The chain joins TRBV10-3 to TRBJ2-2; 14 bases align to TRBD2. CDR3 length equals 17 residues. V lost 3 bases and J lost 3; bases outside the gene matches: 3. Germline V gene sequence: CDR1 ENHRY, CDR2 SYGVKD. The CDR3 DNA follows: TGTGCCATCAGTGACCGGACTAGCGGGGGGTACACCGGGGAGCTGTTTTTT. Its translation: CAISDRTSGGYTGELFF.

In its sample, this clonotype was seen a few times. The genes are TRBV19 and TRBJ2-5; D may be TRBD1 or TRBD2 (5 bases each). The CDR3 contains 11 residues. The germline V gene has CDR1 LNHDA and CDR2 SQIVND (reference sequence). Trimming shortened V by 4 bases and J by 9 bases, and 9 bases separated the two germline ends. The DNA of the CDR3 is TGTGCCAGTAGTAGAGGGGAAGCCCAGTACTTC. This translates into CASSRGEAQYF. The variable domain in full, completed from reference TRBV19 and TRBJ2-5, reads DGGITQSPKYLFRKEGQNVTLSCEQNLNHDAMYWYRQDPGQGLRLIYYSQIVNDFQKGDIAEGYSVSREKKESFPLTVTSAQKNPTAFYLCASSRGEAQYFGPGTRLLVL.

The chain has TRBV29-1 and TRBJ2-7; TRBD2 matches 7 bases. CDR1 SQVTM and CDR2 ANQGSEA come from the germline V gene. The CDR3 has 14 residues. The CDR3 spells CSATGLGYSYEQYF. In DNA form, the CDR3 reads TGCAGTGCTACCGGACTAGGCTACTCCTACGAGCAGTACTTC.

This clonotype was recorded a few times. This chain's CDR3 is CASSFPTGTSYEQYF. CDR3 coding DNA: TGTGCCAGCAGTTTTCCGACAGGGACCTCCTACGAGCAGTACTTC. The chain links TRBV28 to TRBJ2-7; TRBD1 agrees at 7 bases. J gave up 0 bases and V 3 bases, and 5 bases lay outside the gene matches. The CDR3 is made up of 15 amino acids. Germline V gene sequence: CDR1 MDHEN, CDR2 SYDVKM.

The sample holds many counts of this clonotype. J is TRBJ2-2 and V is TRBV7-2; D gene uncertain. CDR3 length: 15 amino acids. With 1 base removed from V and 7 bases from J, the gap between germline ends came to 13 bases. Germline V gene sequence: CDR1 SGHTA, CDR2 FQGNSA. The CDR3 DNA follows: TGTGCCAGCAGCTTAGACGTTGTACGGGTCGGGGAGCTGTTTTTT. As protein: CASSLDVVRVGELFF.

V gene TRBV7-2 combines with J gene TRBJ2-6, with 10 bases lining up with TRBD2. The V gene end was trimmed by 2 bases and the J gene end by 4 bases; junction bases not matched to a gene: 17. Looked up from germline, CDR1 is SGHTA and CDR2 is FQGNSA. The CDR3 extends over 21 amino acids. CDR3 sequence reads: CASSLRVPGTSAVWGANVLTF. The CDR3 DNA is TGTGCCAGCAGCTTAAGGGTCCCCGGGACTAGCGCCGTGTGGGGGGCCAACGTCCTGACTTTC.

The CDR3 region is CASSEGEAEAFF. In nucleotides, the CDR3 is TGTGCCAGCAGTGAAGGAGAGGCTGAAGCTTTCTTT. The chain couples TRBV2 to TRBJ1-1; D call uncertain. Germline CDR1 reads SNHLY; CDR2 reads FYNNEI. This CDR3 has 12 residues. V shed 1 base and J shed 6 bases, with 6 bases lying between them.

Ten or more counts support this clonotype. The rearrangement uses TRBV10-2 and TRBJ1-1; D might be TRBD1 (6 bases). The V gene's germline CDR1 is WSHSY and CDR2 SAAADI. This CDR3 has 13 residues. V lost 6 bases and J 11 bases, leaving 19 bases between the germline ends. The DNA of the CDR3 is TGCGCCAGCAGCGGACAGCCGGGGGAGAGGGCTTTCTTT. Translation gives CASSGQPGERAFF.

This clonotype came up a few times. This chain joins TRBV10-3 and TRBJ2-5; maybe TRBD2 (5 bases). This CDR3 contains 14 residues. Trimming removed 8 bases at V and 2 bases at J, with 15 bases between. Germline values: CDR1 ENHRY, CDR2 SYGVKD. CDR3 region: CAIGGSGGQETQYF. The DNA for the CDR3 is TGTGCCATCGGTGGCTCTGGAGGACAAGAGACCCAGTACTTC.

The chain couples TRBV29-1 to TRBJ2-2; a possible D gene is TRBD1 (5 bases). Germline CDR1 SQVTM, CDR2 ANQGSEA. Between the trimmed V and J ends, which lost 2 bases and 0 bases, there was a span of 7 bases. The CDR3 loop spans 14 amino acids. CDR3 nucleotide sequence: TGCAGCGTTGAACTGACAGCGAACACCGGGGAGCTGTTTTTT. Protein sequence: CSVELTANTGELFF.

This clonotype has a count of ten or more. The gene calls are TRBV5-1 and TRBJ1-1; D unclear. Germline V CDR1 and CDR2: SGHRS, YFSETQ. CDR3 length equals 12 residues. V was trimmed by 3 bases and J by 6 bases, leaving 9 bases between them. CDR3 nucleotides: TGCGCCAGCAGCTACCCAGGCGCTGAAGCTTTCTTT. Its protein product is CASSYPGAEAFF.

CDR3 DNA sequence: TGCAGTGCTAGTGGTTTCCAGGGGCACCCTTTTGACACTGAAGCTTTCTTT. Its translation is CSASGFQGHPFDTEAFF. The genes are TRBV20-1 and TRBJ1-1, with D possibly being TRBD1 (6 bases). V dropped 3 bases and J dropped 3 bases, with 23 bases sitting between them. CDR1 and CDR2 from the germline V gene are DFQATT and SNEGSKA (reference sequence). The CDR3 loop spans 17 amino acids.

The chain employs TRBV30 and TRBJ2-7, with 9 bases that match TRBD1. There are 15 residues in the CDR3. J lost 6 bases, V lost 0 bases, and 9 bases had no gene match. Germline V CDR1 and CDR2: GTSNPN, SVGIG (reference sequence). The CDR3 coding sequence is TGTGCCTGGAGTGTTCCCGGGACAGGGATTGGCGAGCAGTACTTC. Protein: CAWSVPGTGIGEQYF.

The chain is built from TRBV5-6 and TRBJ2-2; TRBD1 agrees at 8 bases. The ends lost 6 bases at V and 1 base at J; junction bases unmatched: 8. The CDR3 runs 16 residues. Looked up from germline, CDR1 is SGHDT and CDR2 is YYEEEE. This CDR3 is CASIQIGTGNTGELFF. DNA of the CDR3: TGTGCCAGCATCCAAATCGGGACAGGGAACACCGGGGAGCTGTTTTTT.